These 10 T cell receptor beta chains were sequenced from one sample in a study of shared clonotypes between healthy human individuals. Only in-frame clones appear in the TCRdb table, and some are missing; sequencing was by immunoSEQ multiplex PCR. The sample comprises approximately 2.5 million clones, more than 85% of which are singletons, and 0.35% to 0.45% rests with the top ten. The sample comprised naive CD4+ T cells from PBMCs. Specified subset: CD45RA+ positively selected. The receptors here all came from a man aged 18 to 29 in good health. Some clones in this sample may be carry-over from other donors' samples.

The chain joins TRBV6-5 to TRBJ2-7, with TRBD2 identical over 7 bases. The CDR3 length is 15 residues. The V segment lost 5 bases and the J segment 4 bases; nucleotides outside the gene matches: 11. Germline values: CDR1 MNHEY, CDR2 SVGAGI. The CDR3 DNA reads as TGTGCCAGCAGTACTCGGGCGGGAGCCGGATACGAGCAGTACTTC. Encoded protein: CASSTRAGAGYEQYF.

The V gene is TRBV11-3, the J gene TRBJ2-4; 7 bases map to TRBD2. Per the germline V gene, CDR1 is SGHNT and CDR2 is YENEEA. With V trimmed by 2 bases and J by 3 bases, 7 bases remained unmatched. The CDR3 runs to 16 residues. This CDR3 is CASSLTTAGDKNIQYF. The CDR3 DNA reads TGTGCCAGCAGCTTAACGACGGCGGGGGACAAAAACATTCAGTACTTC.

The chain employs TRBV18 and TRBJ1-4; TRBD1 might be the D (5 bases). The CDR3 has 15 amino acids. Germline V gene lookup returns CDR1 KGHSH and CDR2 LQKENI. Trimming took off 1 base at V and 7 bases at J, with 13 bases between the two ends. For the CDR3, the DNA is TGTGCCAGCTCACCACGTGCAGGGAGTGGTGAAAAACTGTTTTTT. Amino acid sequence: CASSPRAGSGEKLFF.

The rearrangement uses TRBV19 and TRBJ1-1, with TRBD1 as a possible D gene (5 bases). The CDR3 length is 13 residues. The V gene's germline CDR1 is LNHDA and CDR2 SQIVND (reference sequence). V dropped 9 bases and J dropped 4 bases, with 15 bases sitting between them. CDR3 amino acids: CASPPQGSTEAFF. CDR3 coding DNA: TGTGCCAGCCCCCCCCAGGGATCCACTGAAGCTTTCTTT.

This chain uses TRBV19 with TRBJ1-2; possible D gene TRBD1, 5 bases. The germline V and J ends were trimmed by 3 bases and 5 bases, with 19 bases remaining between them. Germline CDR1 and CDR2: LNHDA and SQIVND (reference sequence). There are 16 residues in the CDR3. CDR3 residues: CASSMGSALGPYGYTF. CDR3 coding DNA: TGTGCCAGTAGTATGGGGTCGGCCCTGGGACCTTATGGCTACACCTTC.

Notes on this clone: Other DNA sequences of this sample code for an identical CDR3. The CDR3 is CASSLDRETQYF. The CDR3 nucleotides read TGTGCCAGCAGCTTGGACAGGGAGACCCAGTACTTC. The V call is TRBV28, the J call TRBJ2-5; 7 bases agree with TRBD1. V shed 6 bases, J shed 5 bases, and the junction held 3 bases outside the gene matches. The CDR3 covers 12 residues. Germline lookup yields CDR1 MDHEN and CDR2 SYDVKM.

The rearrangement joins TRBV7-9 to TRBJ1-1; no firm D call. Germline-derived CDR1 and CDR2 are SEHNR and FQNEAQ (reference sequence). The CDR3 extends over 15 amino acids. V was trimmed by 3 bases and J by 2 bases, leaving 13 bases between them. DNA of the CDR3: TGTGCCAGCAGCTTGCCGTATGAGTTCAACACTGAAGCTTTCTTT. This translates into CASSLPYEFNTEAFF.

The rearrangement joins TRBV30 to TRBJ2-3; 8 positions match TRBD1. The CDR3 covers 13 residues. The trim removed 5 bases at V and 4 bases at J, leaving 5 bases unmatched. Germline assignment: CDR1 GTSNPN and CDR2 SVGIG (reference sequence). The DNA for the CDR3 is TGTGCCTGGGACAGGGGAGGACCAGATACGCAGTATTTT. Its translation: CAWDRGGPDTQYF.

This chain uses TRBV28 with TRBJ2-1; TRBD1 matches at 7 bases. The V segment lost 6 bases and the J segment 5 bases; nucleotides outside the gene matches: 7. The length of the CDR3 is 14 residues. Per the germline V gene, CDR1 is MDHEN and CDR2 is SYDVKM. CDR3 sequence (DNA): TGTGCCAGCAGGTTAGGGACAGCTAACAATGAGCAGTTCTTC. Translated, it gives CASRLGTANNEQFF.

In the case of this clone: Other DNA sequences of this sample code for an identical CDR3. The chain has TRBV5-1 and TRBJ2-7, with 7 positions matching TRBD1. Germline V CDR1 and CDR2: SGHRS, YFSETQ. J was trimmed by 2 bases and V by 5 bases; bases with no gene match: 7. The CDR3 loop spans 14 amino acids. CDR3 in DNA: TGCGCCAGCAGTCCGCGACAGGGTGCCTACGAGCAGTACTTC. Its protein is CASSPRQGAYEQYF.